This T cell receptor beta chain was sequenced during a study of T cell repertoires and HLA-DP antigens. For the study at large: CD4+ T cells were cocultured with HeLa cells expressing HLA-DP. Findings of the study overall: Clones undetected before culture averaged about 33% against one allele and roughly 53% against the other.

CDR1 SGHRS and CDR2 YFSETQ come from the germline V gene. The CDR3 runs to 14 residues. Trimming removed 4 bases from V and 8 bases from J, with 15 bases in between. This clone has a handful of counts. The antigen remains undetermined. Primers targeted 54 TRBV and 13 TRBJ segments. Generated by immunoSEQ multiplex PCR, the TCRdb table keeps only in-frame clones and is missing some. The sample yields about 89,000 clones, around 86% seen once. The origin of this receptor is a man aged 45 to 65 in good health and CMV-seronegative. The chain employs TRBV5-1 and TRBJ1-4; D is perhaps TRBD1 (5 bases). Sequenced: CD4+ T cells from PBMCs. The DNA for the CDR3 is TGCGCCAGCAGCCGACAGAGATCGCGGGAAAAACTGTTTTTT. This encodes CASSRQRSREKLFF.